Described below is a single T cell receptor beta chain sequence and its context. After extraction with the RNeasy kit, about 0.5 to 1 ug of the RNA was reverse transcribed using random hexamers. The authors amplified TCR beta CDR3 across 54 Vbeta and 13 Jbeta using immunoSEQ multiplex PCR. Using its own MiXCR run on the immunoSEQ multiplex PCR reads, TCRdb lists one record per CDR3 protein. This sample carries fewer than 250,000 distinct CDR3 sequences, 92% of them seen once, and the ten largest clones take 0.1% to 0.15%. The authors carried out high-throughput sequencing of TCR beta. They applied it to CD8+ and CD4+ T cells obtained from blood. Stable or active relapsing-remitting multiple sclerosis, untreated and meeting revised McDonald criteria, defined the controls. The authors negatively isolated CD8+ and CD4+ T cells and FACS-enriched TEMRA cells. The data stem from a study of CD8 T cells in Susac syndrome.

Germline loops: CDR1 PRHDT, CDR2 FYEKMQ (reference sequence). V was clipped by 0 bases and J by 2 bases, with 10 bases between them. The CDR3 length is 15 residues. The source is a human donor with multiple sclerosis. The chain joins TRBV13 to TRBJ1-2; no clear D. Sequences were obtained from CD8+ T cells from PBMCs. The CDR3 is CASSLGGASNYGYTF. The DNA for the CDR3 is TGTGCCAGCAGCTTAGGGGGCGCCTCCAACTATGGCTACACCTTC.